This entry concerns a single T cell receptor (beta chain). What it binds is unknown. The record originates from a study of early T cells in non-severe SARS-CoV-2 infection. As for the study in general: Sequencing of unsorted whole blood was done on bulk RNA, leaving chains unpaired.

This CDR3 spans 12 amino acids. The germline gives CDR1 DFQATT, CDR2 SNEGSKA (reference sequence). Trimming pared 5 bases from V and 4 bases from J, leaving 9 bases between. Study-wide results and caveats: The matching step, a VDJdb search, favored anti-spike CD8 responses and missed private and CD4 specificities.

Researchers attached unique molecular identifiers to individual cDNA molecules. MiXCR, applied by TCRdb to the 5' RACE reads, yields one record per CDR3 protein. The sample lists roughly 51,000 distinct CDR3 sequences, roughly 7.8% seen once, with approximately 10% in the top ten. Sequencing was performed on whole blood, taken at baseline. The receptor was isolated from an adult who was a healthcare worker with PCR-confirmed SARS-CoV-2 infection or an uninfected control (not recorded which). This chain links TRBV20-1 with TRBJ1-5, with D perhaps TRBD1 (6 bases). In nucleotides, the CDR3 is TGCAGTGCTTACAGGGTGAATCAGCCCCAGCATTTT. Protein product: CSAYRVNQPQHF.